This T cell receptor (delta chain) was captured by sequencing in a study of gamma-delta T cells after stem cell transplantation. On this clone itself: One end of the junction fails to match germline, which may point to a read error.

TCRdb re-called the RT-PCR reads with CATT. The repertoire holds roughly 6,500 delta-chain clones, with around 25% as singletons. Germline lookup yields CDR1 GEAIGNYY and CDR2 EKD. The CDR3 loop spans 16 amino acids. The receptor comes from a human donor. It is not recorded whose cells these are; they may come from a transplant donor. The rearrangement uses TRDV2 and TRDJ1; D is unclear. Sequences were obtained from gamma-delta T cells. The CDR3 loop reads CACGTVGLAYTDKLIF. In DNA, the CDR3 is TGTGCCTGTGGCACCGTCGGATTGGCGTACACCGATAAACTCATCTTT.